The 27 T cell receptor beta chains given below trace back to one sample, sequenced in a study of T-cell reconstitution after alpha-beta-depleted transplantation in children. As it was prepared, the TCRbeta library received unique molecular identifiers. TCRdb recomputed calls from the PCR reads with MiXCR, one row per CDR3 protein. The sample gives about 610,000 distinct CDR3 sequences, under 12% of which show up once; about 4% is in the top ten. Sequenced here: PBMCs from the stem cell graft donor, sampled from the stem cell graft. Receptor source: a human donor who donated a stem cell graft to a child with acute myeloid leukemia.

This clonotype was picked up many times. The CDR3 DNA reads as TGTGCCAGCAGCTTAGGTGGGGGACAGACATACGAGCAGTACTTC. This gives the protein CASSLGGGQTYEQYF. The chain has TRBV7-8 and TRBJ2-7; TRBD1 matches at 7 bases. Germline CDR1 is SGHVS and CDR2 is FQNEAQ. The CDR3 is made up of 15 amino acids. V gave up 1 base and J gave up 4 bases; unmatched junction bases: 7.

Many counts were recorded for this clonotype. The chain combines TRBV7-6 with TRBJ2-3, with 8 bases matching TRBD2. In germline, CDR1 is SGHVS, CDR2 FNYEAQ. The CDR3 length is 15 residues. Unmatched junction bases numbered 9, after V lost 5 bases and J lost 5 bases. The CDR3 region is CASSVSGIGIDTQYF. The CDR3 DNA follows: TGTGCCAGCAGCGTTAGCGGGATAGGCATAGATACGCAGTATTTT.

This clonotype has a handful of counts. The V and J genes are TRBV14 and TRBJ2-2, with TRBD1 as a possible D gene (6 bases). This CDR3 comprises 14 residues. V was cut by 0 bases and J by 6 bases, with 8 bases left in between. Germline-derived CDR1 and CDR2 are SGHDN and FVKESK. CDR3 sequence reads: CASSQETGAGELFF. The CDR3 bases are TGTGCCAGCAGCCAAGAGACAGGTGCCGGGGAGCTGTTTTTT.

This clonotype was seen repeatedly, ten times or more. The chain employs TRBV20-1 and TRBJ1-5; D is unresolved. V was cut by 0 bases and J by 0 bases, with 9 bases left in between. CDR3 length equals 15 residues. Germline V CDR1 and CDR2: DFQATT, SNEGSKA (reference sequence). The CDR3: CSARDRGNSNQPQHF. As DNA, the CDR3 is TGCAGTGCTAGAGATCGGGGTAATAGCAATCAGCCCCAGCATTTT.

The J gene is TRBJ2-1, the V gene TRBV9; D gene unclear. This CDR3 comprises 15 residues. Germline CDR1 reads SGDLS; CDR2 reads YYNGEE. V lost 0 bases and J lost 3, with 10 bases in between. Here the CDR3 reads CASSVEANFYNEQFF. For the CDR3, the DNA is TGTGCCAGCAGCGTAGAGGCCAATTTCTACAATGAGCAGTTCTTC.

This clonotype was found a few times. The CDR3 sequence is CASTTGTVGDTQYF. In DNA form, the CDR3 reads TGTGCCAGCACTACTGGGACTGTGGGAGATACGCAGTATTTT. This sequence joins TRBV6-1 and TRBJ2-3; tentative D call: TRBD2 (6 bases). The CDR3 covers 14 residues. V was pared by 7 bases and J by 5 bases, with 16 bases between. Looked up from germline, CDR1 is MNHNS and CDR2 is SASEGT.

This clonotype came up many times. The rearrangement links TRBV9 to TRBJ2-1, with a tentative D call TRBD1 (5 bases). This CDR3 has 14 amino acids. Trimming took 2 bases from V and 1 from J, leaving 7 bases between them. The germline CDR1 and CDR2 sequences are SGDLS and YYNGEE. The CDR3 spells CASSVTVSYNEQFF. CDR3 DNA sequence: TGTGCCAGCAGCGTGACAGTTTCCTACAATGAGCAGTTCTTC. Complete variable domain (other parts from reference TRBV9 and TRBJ2-1): DSGVTQTPKHLITATGQRVTLRCSPRSGDLSVYWYQQSLDQGLQFLIQYYNGEERAKGNILERFSAQQFPDLHSELNLSSLELGDSALYFCASSVTVSYNEQFFGPGTRLTVL.

The table lists this clonotype with many counts. The chain uses TRBV20-1 and TRBJ2-5; 10 bases fit TRBD2. CDR3 length equals 15 residues. From germline, CDR1 is DFQATT and CDR2 SNEGSKA (reference sequence). The V gene end was trimmed by 6 bases and the J gene end by 4 bases; junction bases not matched to a gene: 11. The CDR3 loop reads CSADSSGSIAETQYF. CDR3 nucleotide sequence: TGCAGTGCCGACTCTAGCGGGAGTATCGCAGAGACCCAGTACTTC.

This clonotype came up many times. This rearrangement joins TRBV20-1 to TRBJ2-3; either TRBD1 or TRBD2 may fit D (6 bases each). Germline CDR1 is DFQATT and CDR2 is SNEGSKA (reference sequence). Trimming took off 7 bases at V and 5 bases at J, with 16 bases between the two ends. This CDR3 comprises 13 residues. CDR3 region: CSVGAWRGDTQYF. CDR3 DNA: TGCAGTGTGGGGGCCTGGAGGGGAGATACGCAGTATTTT.

This clonotype was picked up many times. One end of the junction is discordant with germline, which a read error may explain. V is TRBV6-6 and J is TRBJ1-4; maybe TRBD1 (5 bases). This CDR3 has 11 amino acids. The germline V gene has CDR1 MNHNY and CDR2 SVGAGI (reference sequence). In nucleotides, the CDR3 is TGTGCCAGCATTCCACCGGGACGTCTTATTTTT. Translating it yields CASIPPGRLIF.

This clonotype was observed a handful of times. The chain combines TRBV2 with TRBJ2-7; 7 positions match TRBD2. In germline, CDR1 is SNHLY, CDR2 FYNNEI. The CDR3 extends over 15 amino acids. V lost 2 bases, J lost 0 bases, and 4 bases stayed unmatched. The CDR3, as DNA: TGTGCCAGCAGTGAAAGGCTAGCGGTCTCCTACGAGCAGTACTTC. The encoded protein is CASSERLAVSYEQYF.

There are a few counts of this clonotype. V gene TRBV20-1 combines with J gene TRBJ2-3, with 9 bases matching TRBD2. CDR1 and CDR2 (germline): DFQATT, SNEGSKA (reference sequence). J gave up 6 bases and V 1 base, and 11 bases lay outside the gene matches. The CDR3 length is 16 residues. CDR3 loop: CSARAGSGRSWDTQYF. The CDR3 nucleotides read TGCAGTGCTAGAGCGGGGAGCGGGAGGTCATGGGATACGCAGTATTTT.

The chain uses TRBV10-3 and TRBJ1-1; TRBD1 might be the D (5 bases). Trimming left V 6 bases short and J 4 bases short, with 12 bases between. Germline V gene lookup returns CDR1 ENHRY and CDR2 SYGVKD. The CDR3 contains 13 residues. The CDR3 spells CAIRLMGGTEAFF. The CDR3 nucleotides read TGTGCCATCAGGTTAATGGGGGGCACTGAAGCTTTCTTT.

This clonotype was detected only a few times. The chain couples TRBV20-1 to TRBJ2-1; unclear D gene. CDR3 length equals 13 residues. Between the trimmed V and J ends, which lost 6 bases and 4 bases, there was a span of 13 bases. CDR1 is DFQATT and CDR2 is SNEGSKA in the germline V gene (reference sequence). The DNA for the CDR3 is TGCAGTGCACCTAGACGGCCATACAATGAGCAGTTCTTC. This encodes CSAPRRPYNEQFF.

This clonotype was seen repeatedly, ten times or more. The CDR3 nucleotides read TGCGCCAGCAGTCGGGCTAGCACAGATACGCAGTATTTT. As protein: CASSRASTDTQYF. The chain links TRBV5-1 to TRBJ2-3; D gene unclear. The CDR3 consists of 13 residues. Per germline, CDR1 SGHRS and CDR2 YFSETQ. Trimming removed 5 bases at V and 0 bases at J, with 7 bases between.

This clonotype was seen a few times. This chain connects TRBV20-1 to TRBJ2-7; no definite D call. V shed 6 bases and J shed 0 bases, with 12 bases lying between them. The CDR3 is 13 amino acids. Germline V gives CDR1 DFQATT, CDR2 SNEGSKA (reference sequence). CDR3 nucleotide sequence: TGCAGTGCCCACCTATTGATCTCCTACGAGCAGTACTTC. Amino acid sequence: CSAHLLISYEQYF.

This clonotype was observed many times. This chain uses TRBV20-1 with TRBJ2-1; TRBD2 matches at 9 bases. The CDR3 runs to 12 residues. The germline CDR1 and CDR2 sequences are DFQATT and SNEGSKA (reference sequence). Unmatched junction bases numbered 6, after V lost 5 bases and J lost 10 bases. This CDR3 is CSAALSGREQFF. The CDR3 coding sequence is TGCAGTGCTGCCCTTAGCGGGAGAGAGCAGTTCTTC.

This clonotype was seen more than once but under ten times. The CDR3 reads CASSPRVKSGDREQYF. The CDR3 bases are TGTGCCAGCAGTCCCCGTGTGAAGAGCGGGGATCGGGAGCAGTACTTC. The chain is built from TRBV7-3 and TRBJ2-7; TRBD2 aligns across 7 bases. Germline V gene lookup returns CDR1 SGHTA and CDR2 FQGTGA. The CDR3 consists of 16 residues. Trimming removed 6 bases from V and 7 bases from J; junction bases left unmatched: 18.

This clonotype was recorded a few times. The CDR3, as DNA: TGTGCCATCAGTGAGTCGGGCAGTCCACAAGAGACCCAGTACTTC. This codes for CAISESGSPQETQYF. The gene calls are TRBV10-3 and TRBJ2-5, with unresolved D. V was shortened by 0 bases and J by 2 bases, with 10 bases between the two germline ends. CDR3 length equals 15 residues. In germline, CDR1 is ENHRY, CDR2 SYGVKD.

This clonotype was seen repeatedly, ten times or more. The chain couples TRBV24-1 to TRBJ1-2, with TRBD1 identical over 7 bases. There are 14 residues in the CDR3. V was clipped by 5 bases and J by 7 bases; unmatched bases: 9. Germline V gene sequence: CDR1 KGHDR, CDR2 SFDVKD. CDR3 DNA sequence: TGTGCCACCAGTGTCTCCGACAGGGCCACTGGCTACACCTTC. This gives the protein CATSVSDRATGYTF.

The genes are TRBV20-1 and TRBJ2-7, with D perhaps matching TRBD1 (5 bases). The CDR3 runs to 13 residues. The germline V gene has CDR1 DFQATT and CDR2 SNEGSKA (reference sequence). Trimming shortened V by 5 bases and J by 3 bases, and 14 bases separated the two germline ends. In nucleotides, the CDR3 is TGCAGTGCTCAGGACATCTGGAGCTACGAGCAGTACTTC. Translation: CSAQDIWSYEQYF.

The chain has TRBV6-2 or TRBV6-3 and TRBJ2-3; 8 bases align to TRBD2. CDR1 is MNHEY, CDR2 SVGEGT, per germline. This CDR3 has 15 amino acids. V trimming: 4 bases; J trimming: 5 bases; junction bases outside the gene matches: 8. CDR3 region: CASSSQRESEDTQYF. CDR3 bases: TGTGCCAGCAGTTCCCAGCGGGAGTCGGAAGATACGCAGTATTTT.

This chain uses TRBV7-9 with TRBJ2-1, with TRBD2 matching 13 bases. From germline, CDR1 is SEHNR and CDR2 FQNEAQ (reference sequence). V shed 5 bases, J shed 7 bases, and the junction held 5 bases outside the gene matches. CDR3 length: 15 amino acids. The CDR3 sequence: CASSKLAGGPNEQFF. Here the CDR3 DNA reads TGTGCCAGCAGCAAACTAGCGGGAGGGCCAAATGAGCAGTTCTTC.

The chain employs TRBV30 and TRBJ2-3; a possible D gene is TRBD2 (6 bases). The ends were cut back, 3 bases at V and 0 bases at J, with 13 bases in the middle. Per germline, CDR1 GTSNPN and CDR2 SVGIG (reference sequence). The CDR3 has 15 residues. This CDR3 is CAWRVGGSSTDTQYF. The CDR3 DNA reads TGTGCCTGGAGGGTCGGGGGTTCTAGCACAGATACGCAGTATTTT.

This clonotype was counted a few times. This chain uses TRBV2 with TRBJ2-7, with 8 positions matching TRBD2. V trimming: 5 bases; J trimming: 6 bases; junction bases outside the gene matches: 9. This CDR3 contains 14 residues. Germline CDR1 is SNHLY and CDR2 is FYNNEI. DNA for the CDR3: TGTGCCAGCAGTCAATCAGCGGGAGAACGCGAGCAGTACTTC. Its protein product is CASSQSAGEREQYF.

This clonotype has ten or more counts. The chain joins TRBV21-1 to TRBJ2-1; the D call in the table, TRBD2, was not verified against the DNA. TRBV21-1 represents a pseudogene. This CDR3 has 18 amino acids. The CDR3 DNA reads TGTGCCAGCATCCACGGGAGTAGCGGGAGGTCTTCCTACAATGAGCAGTTCTTC. Amino acid sequence: CASIHGSSGRSSYNEQFF.

This rearrangement joins TRBV5-1 to TRBJ2-1; 9 bases are a match to TRBD1. The CDR3 has 14 residues. The V gene end was trimmed by 4 bases and the J gene end by 5 bases; junction bases not matched to a gene: 4. The germline V gene has CDR1 SGHRS and CDR2 YFSETQ. Here the CDR3 DNA reads TGCGCCAGCAGCATGGGACAGGGAAACAATGAGCAGTTCTTC. Its protein product is CASSMGQGNNEQFF.